Listed below are T cell receptor beta chains from one sample, sequenced in a study of CD8 T cells in ankylosing spondylitis. TCRdb recomputed calls from the 5' RACE reads with MiXCR, one row per CDR3 protein. The sample lists around 250,000 distinct CDR3 sequences, about 10% occurring once. The source material was blood, either unsorted or a sorted T cell fraction (not recorded which). The receptors derive from a male donor with ankylosing spondylitis or in good health (not recorded which). The CDR3 runs from the conserved cysteine through the conserved F or W. A D gene is named only where the DNA matches it firmly. The size entry gives once, few, many, or a class for an expanded clone.

D	V	J	size	DNA	CDR3
.	TRBV6-5	TRBJ2-5	many	TGTGCCAGCAGTTCTGCGAAGACCCAGTACTTC	CASSSAKTQYF
TRBD2	TRBV5-1	TRBJ2-1	many	TGCGCCAGCAGCTTGGTTAGCGGGAGGAACAATGAGCAGTTCTTC	CASSLVSGRNNEQFF
.	TRBV7-2	TRBJ2-2	few	TGTGCCAGCAGCTTAACCCGTGGGACCGGGGAGCTGTTTTTT	CASSLTRGTGELFF
.	TRBV4-1	TRBJ1-6	few	TGCGCCAGCAGCCAAGTGATGGAGGGAATGGATTCACCCCTCCACTTT	CASSQVMEGMDSPLHF
TRBD1	TRBV6-1	TRBJ1-2	many	TGTGCCAGCATTCACACCACAGGGGGCCTACTCGGCATTAACTATGGCTACACCTTC	CASIHTTGGLLGINYGYTF
.	TRBV29-1	TRBJ2-2	many	TGCAGCGTTGGGGGCACCGGGGAGCTGTTTTTT	CSVGGTGELFF
.	TRBV6-6	TRBJ2-3	many	TGTGCCAGCACCGCGAAGGGGTCAGATACGCAGTATTTT	CASTAKGSDTQYF
.	TRBV20-1	TRBJ2-7	many	TGCAGTGCTAGAGATCCGGCGGGGACAACCTACGAGCAGTACTTC	CSARDPAGTTYEQYF
TRBD2	TRBV3-1	TRBJ2-1	many	TGTGCCAGCAGCCCTCCGGGACTACTCTCCTACAATGAGCAGTTCTTC	CASSPPGLLSYNEQFF
.	TRBV20-1	TRBJ2-7	many	TGCAGTGCTAGGGCTACTAGCTCCTACGAGCAGTACTTC	CSARATSSYEQYF
TRBD1	TRBV5-1	TRBJ2-1	many	TGCGCCAGCAGCCACGTAGTCGGGGCAGGGGGATACAATGAGCAGTTCTTC	CASSHVVGAGGYNEQFF
.	TRBV7-8	TRBJ1-4	many	TGTGCCAGCAGCTTAGTTATTGGTGTTGCTAATGAAAAACTGTTTTTT	CASSLVIGVANEKLFF
.	TRBV7-9	TRBJ2-7	few	TGTGCCAGCAGCTTAGAAATCGGCGAGCAGTACTTC	CASSLEIGEQYF
.	TRBV7-3	TRBJ2-7	few	TGTGCCAGCAGCTTATCGTGGGCAGACCCTACGCAGCAGTACTTC	CASSLSWADPTQQYF
TRBD2	TRBV18	TRBJ2-1	many	TGTGCCAGCTCACGGGGACTAGCGGGGTACGATGAGCAGTTCTTC	CASSRGLAGYDEQFF
TRBD1	TRBV11-2	TRBJ2-7	many	TGTGCCAGCAGCCCGCTGAATCGGGACAGGGGCTACGAGCAGTACTTC	CASSPLNRDRGYEQYF